The sequence of this T cell receptor (beta chain) was determined in a study of CD8+CD57+ T cells in acquired aplastic anemia. The wider study: Across the sorted CD4+ and CD8+ cells, DNA amounts averaged approximately 3.1 ug.

Regarding the study as a whole: Patient and control CD8+ Simpson's diversity was not significantly different.

Patients who underwent sequencing had shown CD8+CD57+ cell expansion by flow cytometry. Patients were therapy-naive when their blood was sampled. Genomic DNA, serving as template, underwent TCR beta VDJ and CDR3 profiling. TCRdb processed the reads anew with MiXCR; each CDR3 protein has one entry. Of 150,000 to 200,000 distinct CDR3 sequences in the sample, around 48% are singletons; the top ten hold around 2.9%. The V and J ends lost 0 bases and 4 bases respectively, with 14 bases between them. The CDR3 extends over 16 amino acids. Germline V gene sequence: CDR1 SGDLS, CDR2 YYNGEE. In its sample, this clonotype was seen many times. The antigen remains unidentified.

The chain couples TRBV9 to TRBJ2-1; D may correspond to TRBD1 or TRBD2 (5 bases each). This receptor was identified in a human donor with aplastic anemia. Material for sequencing was sorted CD4+, CD8+, or CD8+CD57+ T cells (not recorded which) from PBMCs. The CDR3 here is CASSVVGEINYNEQFF. For the CDR3, the DNA is TGTGCCAGCAGCGTAGTGGGGGAGATCAATTACAATGAGCAGTTCTTC.